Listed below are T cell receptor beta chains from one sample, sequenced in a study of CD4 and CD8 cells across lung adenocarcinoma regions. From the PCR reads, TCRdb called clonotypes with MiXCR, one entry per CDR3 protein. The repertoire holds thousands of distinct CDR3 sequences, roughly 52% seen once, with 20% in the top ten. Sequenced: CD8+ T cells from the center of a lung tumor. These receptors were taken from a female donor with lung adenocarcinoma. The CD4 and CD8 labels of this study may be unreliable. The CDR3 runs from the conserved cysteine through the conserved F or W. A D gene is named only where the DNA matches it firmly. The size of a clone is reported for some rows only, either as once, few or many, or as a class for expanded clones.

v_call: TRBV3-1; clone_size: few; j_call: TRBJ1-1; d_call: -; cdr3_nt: TGTGCCAGCAGGCGAGAGAACACTGAAGCTTTCTTT; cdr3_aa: CASRRENTEAFF
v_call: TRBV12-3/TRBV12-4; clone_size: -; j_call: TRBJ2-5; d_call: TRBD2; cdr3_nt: TGTGCCAGCAGTGGCGGGAGCCTGGAGACCCAGTACTTC; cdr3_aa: CASSGGSLETQYF
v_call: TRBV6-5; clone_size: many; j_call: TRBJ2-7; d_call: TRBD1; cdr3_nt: TGTGCCAGCAGTTACTCGATCACGAGCCCGGGACAGGGACCCATCCCCTACGAGCAGTACTTC; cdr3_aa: CASSYSITSPGQGPIPYEQYF
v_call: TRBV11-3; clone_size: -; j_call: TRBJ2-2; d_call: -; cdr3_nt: TGTGCCAGCAGCTTTGACGGGACGATCGGGGAGCTGTTTTTT; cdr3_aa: CASSFDGTIGELFF
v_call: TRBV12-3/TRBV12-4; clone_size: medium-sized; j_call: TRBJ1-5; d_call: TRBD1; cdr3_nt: TGTGCCAGCAGTCCGACAGGGGAAAATCAGCCCCAGCATTTT; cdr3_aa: CASSPTGENQPQHF
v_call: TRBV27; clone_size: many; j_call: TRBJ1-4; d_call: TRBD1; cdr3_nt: TGTGCCAGCAGAAAGGACAGGGGAGAGGAAAAACTGTTTTTT; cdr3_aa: CASRKDRGEEKLFF
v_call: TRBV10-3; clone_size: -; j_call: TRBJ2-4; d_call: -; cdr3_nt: TGTGGGCGTGGAGCCGAAGACATTCAGTACTTC; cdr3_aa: CGRGAEDIQYF
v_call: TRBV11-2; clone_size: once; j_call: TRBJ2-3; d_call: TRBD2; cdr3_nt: TGTGGCAGCGGCTTCGGGGGGTGGGCCGAAAACACGCAGTATTTT; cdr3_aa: CGSGFGGWAENTQYF
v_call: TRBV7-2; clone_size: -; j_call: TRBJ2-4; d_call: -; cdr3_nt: TGTGCCAGCCTAGAGCAGAACATCCAGTACTTC; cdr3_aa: CASLEQNIQYF
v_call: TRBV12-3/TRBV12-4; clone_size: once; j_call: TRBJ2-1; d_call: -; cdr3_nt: TGTGCCAGCAGTCATGCCGAGGCTGAGCAGTTCTTC; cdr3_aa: CASSHAEAEQFF
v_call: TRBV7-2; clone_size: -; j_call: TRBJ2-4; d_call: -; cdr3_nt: TGCCGCGGCACGTGCGTGGGAAGCAAAGATACTCAGTATTTC; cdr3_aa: CRGTCVGSKDTQYF
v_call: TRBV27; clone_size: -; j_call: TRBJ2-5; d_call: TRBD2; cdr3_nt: TGTGCCAGCAGTCAGGGACTAGCGGGAGGCCTAACCAAAAAGACCCAGTACTTC; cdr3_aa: CASSQGLAGGLTKKTQYF
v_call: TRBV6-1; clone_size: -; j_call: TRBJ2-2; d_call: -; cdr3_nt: TGTGCCAGCAGTGAAGCGGGGGCCAAGGGAGGGGAGCTGTTTTTT; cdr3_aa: CASSEAGAKGGELFF
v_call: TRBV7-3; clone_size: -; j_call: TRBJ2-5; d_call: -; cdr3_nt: TGTGGCGGCAGTTCAGTGGGGGGCGAGGCGCAGTACTTC; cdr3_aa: CGGSSVGGEAQYF
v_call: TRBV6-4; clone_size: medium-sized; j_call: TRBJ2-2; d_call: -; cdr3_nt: TGTGCCAGCTCGGACCCTACCAGGACCGGGGAGCTGTTTTTT; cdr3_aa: CASSDPTRTGELFF
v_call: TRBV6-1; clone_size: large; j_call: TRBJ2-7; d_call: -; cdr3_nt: TGTGCCAGCAGTGAAGCAGGGGTCGGGTCCTACGAGCAGTACTTC; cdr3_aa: CASSEAGVGSYEQYF
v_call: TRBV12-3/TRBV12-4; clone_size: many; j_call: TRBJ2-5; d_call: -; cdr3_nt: TGTGCCAGCAGTCTGGGGAGTGTGGAGACCCAGTACTTC; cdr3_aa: CASSLGSVETQYF
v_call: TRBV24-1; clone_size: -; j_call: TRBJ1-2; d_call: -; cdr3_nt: TGTGCCACCAGTGAGCCTGGGGTTGGACCCGATGGCTACACCTTC; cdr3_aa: CATSEPGVGPDGYTF
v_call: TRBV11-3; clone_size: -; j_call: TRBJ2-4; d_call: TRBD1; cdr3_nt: TGTGCCAGCAGCTTTCACCCCCGGGACAGGGGAAACATTCAGTACTTC; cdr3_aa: CASSFHPRDRGNIQYF
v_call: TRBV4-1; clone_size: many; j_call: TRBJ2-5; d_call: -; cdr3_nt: TGCGCCAGCAGTCCAAGATTAGGCCTCCAAGAGACCCAGTACTTC; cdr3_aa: CASSPRLGLQETQYF
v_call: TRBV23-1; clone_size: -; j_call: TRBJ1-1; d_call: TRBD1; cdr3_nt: TGCGCCAGCAGTCAATCGATCCCGGGACAGGGAGATACTGAAGCTTTCTTT; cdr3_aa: CASSQSIPGQGDTEAFF
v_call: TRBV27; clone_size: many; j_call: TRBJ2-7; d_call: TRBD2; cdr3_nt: TGTGCCAGCAGTTCGGGGACTAGCGGTGCCTACGAGCAGTACTTC; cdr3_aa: CASSSGTSGAYEQYF
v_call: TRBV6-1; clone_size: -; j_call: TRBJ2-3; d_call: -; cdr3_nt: TGTGCCAGCAGCCCCTTTAACCCTGGCACAGATACGCAGTATTTT; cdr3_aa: CASSPFNPGTDTQYF
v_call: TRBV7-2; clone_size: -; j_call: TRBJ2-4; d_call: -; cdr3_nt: TGCCCCAGCACGTATGTGGGTGGCACAGATACTCAGTATTTC; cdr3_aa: CPSTYVGGTDTQYF
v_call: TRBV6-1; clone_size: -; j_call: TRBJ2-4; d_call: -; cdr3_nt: TGTGCCGGCAACGGGGGACGAGCCAAAGACACCCAGTACTTC; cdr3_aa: CAGNGGRAKDTQYF
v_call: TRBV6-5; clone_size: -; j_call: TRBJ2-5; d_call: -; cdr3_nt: TGTGCCAGCAGTTACTTCGGGGGCCCGGGCGGAGAGACGCAGTACTTC; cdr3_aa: CASSYFGGPGGETQYF
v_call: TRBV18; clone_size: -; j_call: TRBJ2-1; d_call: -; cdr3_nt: TGTGCCAGCTCACGGGAGGAAGAGACCCAGTTCTTC; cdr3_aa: CASSREEETQFF
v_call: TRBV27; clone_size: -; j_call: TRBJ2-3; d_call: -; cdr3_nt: TGTGCCAGGAGGTTAGGGGGGGCGGACCCAGATACGCAGTATTTT; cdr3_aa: CARRLGGADPDTQYF
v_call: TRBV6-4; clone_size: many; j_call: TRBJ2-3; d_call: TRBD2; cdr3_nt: TGTGCCAGCAGTAAAGCGGGAGAGGCAGATACGCAGTATTTT; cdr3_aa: CASSKAGEADTQYF
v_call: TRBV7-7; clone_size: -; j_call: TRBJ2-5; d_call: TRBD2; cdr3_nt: TGTGCTAGCAGCTTAGCCTCGAGAAGGACCGCGGGAGGCGTGGGCCTAGCCCAAGAGACCCAGTACTTC; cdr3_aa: CASSLASRRTAGGVGLAQETQYF
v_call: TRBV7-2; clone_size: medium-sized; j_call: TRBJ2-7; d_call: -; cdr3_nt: TGTGCCAGCAGCTTAGTAGAACAGGGTATCTACGAGCAGTACTTC; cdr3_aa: CASSLVEQGIYEQYF
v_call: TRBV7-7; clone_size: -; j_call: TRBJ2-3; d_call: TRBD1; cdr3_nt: TGTGCTAGGGGGCCCGGAGCAAAAAACATGCAGTATTTT; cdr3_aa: CARGPGAKNMQYF
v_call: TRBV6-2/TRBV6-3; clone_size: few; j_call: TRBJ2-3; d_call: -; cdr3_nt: TGTGCCAGCATTATGAGGGGCATACGAACAGATACGCAGTATTTT; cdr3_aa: CASIMRGIRTDTQYF
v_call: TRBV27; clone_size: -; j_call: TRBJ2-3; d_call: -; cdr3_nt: TGTGCCAGGGGGTTAGGGGCCCGGGGCCAAGAGACGCAGTATTTC; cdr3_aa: CARGLGARGQETQYF
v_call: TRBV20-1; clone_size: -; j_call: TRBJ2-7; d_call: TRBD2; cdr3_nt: TGCAGTGCTAGAGAGGGCGGGAGCGAGCAGTACTTC; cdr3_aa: CSAREGGSEQYF
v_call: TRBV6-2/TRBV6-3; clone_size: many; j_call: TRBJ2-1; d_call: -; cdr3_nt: TGTGCCAGCAGTTACGGCGCTAGCACGGGTGGGCAGTTCTTC; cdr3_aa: CASSYGASTGGQFF
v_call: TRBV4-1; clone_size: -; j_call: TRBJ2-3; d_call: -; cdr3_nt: TGCGCCAGCAGCCAAGATCCGCGGGGCACTAGCACAGATACGCAGTATTTT; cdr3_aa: CASSQDPRGTSTDTQYF
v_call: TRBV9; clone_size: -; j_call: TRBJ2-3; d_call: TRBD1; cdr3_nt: TGTGCCAGCAGCGGCCGGGACAGGGGTATCGCAGATACGCAGTATTTT; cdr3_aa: CASSGRDRGIADTQYF
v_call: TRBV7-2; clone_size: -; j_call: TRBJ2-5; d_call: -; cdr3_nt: TGTGCCAGCAGCTTCACCTACAATGAGCAGTACTTC; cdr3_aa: CASSFTYNEQYF
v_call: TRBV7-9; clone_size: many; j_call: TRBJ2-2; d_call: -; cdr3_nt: TGTGCCAGCAGCCCGACAGAGAACACCGGGGAGCTGTTTTTT; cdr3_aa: CASSPTENTGELFF